The next 7 T cell receptor beta chains were all read from a single sample in a study of blood T cell repertoires in COVID-19. Produced via immunoSEQ multiplex PCR; TCRdb's table is partial and in-frame only. The sample consists of some 180,000 clones, around 85% of them appearing once. Sequenced sample: PBMCs or T cells enriched from blood (not recorded which). These receptors all stem from a man between 40 and 49 years old who had recovered from COVID-19.

The chain couples TRBV5-1 to TRBJ2-3; possible D gene TRBD1, 6 bases. Germline V gene lookup returns CDR1 SGHRS and CDR2 YFSETQ. The V end was cut by 0 bases, the J end by 0 bases, with 11 bases between. The CDR3 length is 16 residues. DNA of the CDR3: TGCGCCAGCAGCTTGGCCAGGGGCAGAAGCACAGATACGCAGTATTTT. Amino acids: CASSLARGRSTDTQYF.

This chain connects TRBV3-1 (or the pseudogene TRBV3-2) to TRBJ1-1, with D possibly being TRBD1 (6 bases). From germline, CDR1 is LGHDT and CDR2 YNNKEL (reference sequence). Trimming stripped 5 bases from V and 8 bases from J, with 21 bases between. There are 15 residues in the CDR3. DNA of the CDR3: TGTGCCAGCAGCGACGCAAGGGGGTTGATACTAGAAGCTTTCTTT. Translated, it gives CASSDARGLILEAFF.

The V call is TRBV10-3, the J call TRBJ1-1, with D hard to call. V shed 4 bases and J shed 1 base, with 10 bases lying between them. Germline loops: CDR1 ENHRY, CDR2 SYGVKD. This CDR3 is built from 14 residues. The CDR3 DNA reads TGTGCCATCAGTGGTCAGGCACCGAACACTGAAGCTTTCTTT. Translation gives CAISGQAPNTEAFF.

This CDR3 reads CASSLFIQGNQPQHF. The CDR3, as DNA: TGTGCCAGCAGTTTATTCATACAGGGGAATCAGCCCCAGCATTTT. The V call is TRBV28, the J call TRBJ1-5, with TRBD1 identical over 7 bases. The CDR3 is 15 residues long. Germline CDR1 reads MDHEN; CDR2 reads SYDVKM. V dropped 1 base and J dropped 4; count of bases not matched to a gene: 4.

The genes are TRBV10-3 and TRBJ1-2, with 8 nucleotides matching TRBD1. Germline V gives CDR1 ENHRY, CDR2 SYGVKD. Germline trimming cut 6 bases from V and 2 bases from J; bases unmatched to any gene: 11. The CDR3 loop spans 16 amino acids. Here the CDR3 DNA reads TGTGCCATCAGACCAGCCTCCAGGGGGCTCAACTATGGCTACACCTTC. Amino acid sequence: CAIRPASRGLNYGYTF.

This rearrangement joins TRBV7-3 to TRBJ1-5; D is undetermined. This CDR3 is 13 amino acids long. The V end lost 1 base, the J end lost 7 bases, and 8 bases lay between the germline ends. Germline V gene sequence: CDR1 SGHTA, CDR2 FQGTGA. The CDR3 DNA follows: TGTGCCAGCAGCTTAAAGCGGCCCCAGCCCCAGCATTTT. Translated, it gives CASSLKRPQPQHF.

The chain uses TRBV11-2 and TRBJ2-3; 12 positions match TRBD2. V trimming: 1 base; J trimming: 5 bases; junction bases outside the gene matches: 7. The CDR3 has 17 amino acids. Per the germline V gene, CDR1 is SGHAT and CDR2 is FQNNGV. CDR3 coding DNA: TGTGCCAGCAGCTTAGTTCCTAGCGGGAGGGCCGTAGATACGCAGTATTTT. Residues: CASSLVPSGRAVDTQYF.